These T cell receptor beta chains were read from a single sample in a study of T cells in Graves' hyperthyroidism and ophthalmopathy. TCRdb re-called the multiplex PCR reads through MiXCR, storing one row per CDR3 protein. The top ten clones hold under 35% of a sample with 250,000 or so distinct CDR3 sequences, 13% to 15% of them seen once. The sequenced sample was blood. The receptors were gathered from a woman in her forties or fifties with Graves' hyperthyroidism that later progressed to Graves' ophthalmopathy. Both conserved end residues are part of each CDR3. D genes are given only for firm matches. Only part of the rows carry a size: once, few, many, or a class if the clone is expanded.

size: many
J: TRBJ2-1
V: TRBV20-1
D: NA
DNA: TGCAGTGCTAAGGAAGGGACAAAGTTGGGTGAGCAGTTCTTC
CDR3: CSAKEGTKLGEQFF

size: many
J: TRBJ2-5
V: TRBV10-3
D: TRBD1
DNA: TGTGCCACAGTCAAGGGACAGGGGGAAGAGACCCAGTACTTC
CDR3: CATVKGQGEETQYF

size: few
J: TRBJ2-5
V: TRBV4-1
D: NA
DNA: TGCGCCAGCAGCCAAGGATCGGTAGGACTGCGGGAGACCCAGTACTTC
CDR3: CASSQGSVGLRETQYF

size: many
J: TRBJ1-1
V: TRBV19
D: NA
DNA: TGTGCCAGTAGTAGGGAAGGGGACATCCTGGGGCATCACACTGAAGCTTTCTTT
CDR3: CASSREGDILGHHTEAFF

size: NA
J: TRBJ2-7
V: TRBV13
D: TRBD2
DNA: TGTGCCAGCAGCCCCAGGACAGGCCGACTAGCGGGAGGGACCTACGAGCAGTACTTC
CDR3: CASSPRTGRLAGGTYEQYF

size: many
J: TRBJ2-5
V: TRBV29-1
D: TRBD1
DNA: TGCAGCGTTGAAGATCCCCGGACAGGGAGTACGGAGACCCAGTACTTC
CDR3: CSVEDPRTGSTETQYF

size: few
J: TRBJ1-1
V: TRBV20-1
D: TRBD1
DNA: TGCAGTGCAACTTCGGACAGGGGAGACACTGAAGCTTTCTTT
CDR3: CSATSDRGDTEAFF

size: many
J: TRBJ2-7
V: TRBV12-3/TRBV12-4
D: TRBD2
DNA: TGTGCCAGCAGTCCCGGGACTAGCGTCTTCGAGCAGTACTTC
CDR3: CASSPGTSVFEQYF

size: many
J: TRBJ1-1
V: TRBV20-1
D: NA
DNA: TGCAGTGCTATCCCCTCGGGACACATGAACACTGAAGCTTTCTTT
CDR3: CSAIPSGHMNTEAFF

size: NA
J: TRBJ1-1
V: TRBV20-1
D: TRBD1
DNA: TGCAGTGCTACAGTGATTTGGACAGGTCAGAGCACTGAAGCTTTCTTT
CDR3: CSATVIWTGQSTEAFF

size: many
J: TRBJ2-3
V: TRBV28
D: TRBD2
DNA: TGTGCCAGCAGACTACTAGCGGGAGTTGCAGATACGCAGTATTTT
CDR3: CASRLLAGVADTQYF

size: many
J: TRBJ1-2
V: TRBV20-1
D: NA
DNA: TGCAGTGCTAGAGATATCGAGGGTACCCTCTATGGCTACACCTTC
CDR3: CSARDIEGTLYGYTF

size: many
J: TRBJ1-4
V: TRBV2
D: NA
DNA: TGTGCCAGCACCGGGACTCTCGGGGCTAATGAAAAACTGTTTTTT
CDR3: CASTGTLGANEKLFF

size: many
J: TRBJ2-5
V: TRBV28
D: NA
DNA: TGTGCCAGCAGTCTTGGACAGACAACCGGACAAGAGACCCAGTACTTC
CDR3: CASSLGQTTGQETQYF

size: many
J: TRBJ2-3
V: TRBV28
D: TRBD2
DNA: TGTGCCAGCAGTTTACTGGGGGGGGGGAATACGCAGTATTTT
CDR3: CASSLLGGGNTQYF

size: NA
J: TRBJ1-1
V: TRBV9
D: NA
DNA: TGTGCCAGCAGCCATATGGCAGGAGCTGAAGCTTTCTTT
CDR3: CASSHMAGAEAFF

size: many
J: TRBJ2-5
V: TRBV5-1
D: TRBD2
DNA: TGCGCCAGCAGCTTGTCCGGACTAGTCGGAGAGACCCAGTACTTC
CDR3: CASSLSGLVGETQYF

size: NA
J: TRBJ1-6
V: TRBV27
D: NA
DNA: TGTGCCAGCAGTTTAACCGGGGAGGCTTCACCCCTCCACTTT
CDR3: CASSLTGEASPLHF

size: few
J: TRBJ2-7
V: TRBV19
D: NA
DNA: TGTGCCAGTAGGACGACCGGGACACGCGGCGAGCAGTACTTC
CDR3: CASRTTGTRGEQYF

size: many
J: TRBJ2-7
V: TRBV6-5
D: TRBD2
DNA: TGTGCCAGCAGTTACTCTTCTCGACTAGCGAGCGAGCAGTACTTC
CDR3: CASSYSSRLASEQYF

size: many
J: TRBJ2-7
V: TRBV6-1
D: TRBD1
DNA: TGTGCCAGCAGTTCCCAGAGCACAGGGGGCGACGAGCAGTACTTC
CDR3: CASSSQSTGGDEQYF

size: many
J: TRBJ1-4
V: TRBV20-1
D: NA
DNA: TGCAGTGCTCCGCATGGGGCCTACAGGGCAACTAATGAAAAACTGTTTTTT
CDR3: CSAPHGAYRATNEKLFF

size: many
J: TRBJ2-7
V: TRBV3-1
D: NA
DNA: TGTGCCAGCAGCCGCACTAGGAACGCGCAGTACTTC
CDR3: CASSRTRNAQYF

size: many
J: TRBJ1-1
V: TRBV2
D: NA
DNA: TGTGCCAGCAGTGAAGACGGGACACCATCTCTGAACACTGAAGCTTTCTTT
CDR3: CASSEDGTPSLNTEAFF

size: many
J: TRBJ1-1
V: TRBV3-1
D: NA
DNA: TGTGCCAGCAGCCAAAGGGGGAGGACTGAAGCTTTCTTT
CDR3: CASSQRGRTEAFF

size: many
J: TRBJ2-1
V: TRBV15
D: TRBD1
DNA: TGTGCCACCAGCAGAGGCCGGGACAGGCCACTCTGGGGTGAGCAGTTCTTC
CDR3: CATSRGRDRPLWGEQFF

size: once
J: TRBJ1-1
V: TRBV2
D: NA
DNA: TGTGCCAGCAGTGAAGAGGCAGGGTTAAAAGGAACTGAAGCTTTCTTT
CDR3: CASSEEAGLKGTEAFF

size: few
J: TRBJ2-5
V: TRBV4-1
D: TRBD1
DNA: TGCGCCAGCAGCCAAGGTTCTCGACAGGGGATCGAGACCCAGTACTTC
CDR3: CASSQGSRQGIETQYF